This T cell receptor beta chain was profiled in a study of T-cell reconstitution after alpha-beta-depleted transplantation in children. This clonotype has ten or more counts. The library targeted TCRbeta and was prepared with unique molecular identifiers. Via MiXCR, TCRdb re-called the PCR reads, giving one row per CDR3 protein. This table has 200,000 to 250,000 distinct CDR3 sequences, about 7% appearing once. This specimen was PBMCs, taken before TCRalphabeta/CD19-depleted stem cell transplant. The sequence derives from a boy between 2 and 15 years old with acute lymphoblastic leukemia, due to receive a stem cell transplant.

This chain's CDR3 is CASSLLRGLSNTGELFF. The CDR3 DNA is TGTGCCAGCAGTTTATTAAGGGGGCTTTCGAACACCGGGGAGCTGTTTTTT. The V gene is TRBV28, the J gene TRBJ2-2; 7 bases match TRBD1. V lost 1 base to trimming and J lost 0 bases; unmatched junction nucleotides: 5. CDR3 length: 17 residues. Germline CDR1 and CDR2: MDHEN and SYDVKM.